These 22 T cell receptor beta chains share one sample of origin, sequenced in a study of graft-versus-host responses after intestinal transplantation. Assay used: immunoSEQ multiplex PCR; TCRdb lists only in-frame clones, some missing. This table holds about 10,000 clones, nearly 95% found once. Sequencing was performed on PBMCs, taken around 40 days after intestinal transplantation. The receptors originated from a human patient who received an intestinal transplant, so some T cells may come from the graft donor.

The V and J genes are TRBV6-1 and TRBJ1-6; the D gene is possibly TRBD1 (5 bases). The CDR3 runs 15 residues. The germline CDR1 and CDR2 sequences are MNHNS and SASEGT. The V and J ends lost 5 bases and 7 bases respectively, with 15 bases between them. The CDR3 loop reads CASSRLGTANSPLHF. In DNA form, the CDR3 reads TGTGCCAGCAGTAGATTAGGGACGGCGAATTCACCCCTCCACTTT.

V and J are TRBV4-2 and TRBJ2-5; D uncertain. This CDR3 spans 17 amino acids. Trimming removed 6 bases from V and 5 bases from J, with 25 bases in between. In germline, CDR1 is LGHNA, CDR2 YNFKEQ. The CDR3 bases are TGTGCCAGCAGTGATGCTACACAGACCATCGTCGACGAGACCCAGTACTTC. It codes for CASSDATQTIVDETQYF.

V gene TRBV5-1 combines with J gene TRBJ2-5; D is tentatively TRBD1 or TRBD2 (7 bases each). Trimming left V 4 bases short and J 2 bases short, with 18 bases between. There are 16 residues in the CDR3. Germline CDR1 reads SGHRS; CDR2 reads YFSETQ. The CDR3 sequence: CASSQTGRVGQETQYF. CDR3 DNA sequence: TGCGCCAGCAGCCAGACAGGGAGGGTCGGACAAGAGACCCAGTACTTC.

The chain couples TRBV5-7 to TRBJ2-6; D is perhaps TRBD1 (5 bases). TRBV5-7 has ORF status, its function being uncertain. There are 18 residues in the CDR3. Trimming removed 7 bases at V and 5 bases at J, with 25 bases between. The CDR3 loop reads CASSDSLGVQSRANVLTF. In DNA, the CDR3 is TGTGCCAGCTCAGACAGTCTTGGCGTACAAAGTCGGGCCAACGTCCTGACTTTC.

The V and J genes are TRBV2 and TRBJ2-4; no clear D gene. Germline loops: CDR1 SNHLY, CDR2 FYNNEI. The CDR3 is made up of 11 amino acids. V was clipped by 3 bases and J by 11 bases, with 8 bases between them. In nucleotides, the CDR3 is TGTGCCAGCAGTGACGAGTTTCTTCAGTACTTC. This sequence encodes CASSDEFLQYF.

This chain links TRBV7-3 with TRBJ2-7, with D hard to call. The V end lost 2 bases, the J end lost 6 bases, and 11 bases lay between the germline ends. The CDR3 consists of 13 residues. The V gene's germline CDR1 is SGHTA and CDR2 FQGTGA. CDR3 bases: TGTGCCAGCAGCTTAGGCCCTACGGTCGAGCAGTACTTC. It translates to CASSLGPTVEQYF.

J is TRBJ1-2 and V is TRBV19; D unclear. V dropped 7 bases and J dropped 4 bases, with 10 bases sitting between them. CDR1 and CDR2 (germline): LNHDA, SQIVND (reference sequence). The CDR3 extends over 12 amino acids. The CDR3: CASTKEGYGYTF. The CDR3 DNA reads TGTGCCAGTACCAAAGAAGGCTATGGCTACACCTTC.

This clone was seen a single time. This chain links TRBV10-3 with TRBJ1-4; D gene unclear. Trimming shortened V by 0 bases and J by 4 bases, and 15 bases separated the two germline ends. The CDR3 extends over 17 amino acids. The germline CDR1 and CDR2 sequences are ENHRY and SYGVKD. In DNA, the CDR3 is TGTGCCATCAGTGAGTCGTGGACCCCTCAGAGTAATGAAAAACTGTTTTTT. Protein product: CAISESWTPQSNEKLFF.

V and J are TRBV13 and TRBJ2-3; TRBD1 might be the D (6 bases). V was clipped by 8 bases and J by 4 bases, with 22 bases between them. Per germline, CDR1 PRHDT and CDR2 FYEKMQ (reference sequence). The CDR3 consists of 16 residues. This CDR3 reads CASRYTAQGEADTQYF. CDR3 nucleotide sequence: TGTGCCAGCCGTTACACCGCACAGGGTGAGGCAGATACGCAGTATTTT.

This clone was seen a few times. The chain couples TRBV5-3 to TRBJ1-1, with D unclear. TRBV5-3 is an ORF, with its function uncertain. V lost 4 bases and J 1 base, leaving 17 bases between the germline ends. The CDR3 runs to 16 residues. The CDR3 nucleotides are TGTGCCAGAAGCCCACTCAACCTCTTCCAGAACACTGAAGCTTTCTTT. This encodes CARSPLNLFQNTEAFF.

CDR3 sequence reads: CASSLSGNQETQYF. The CDR3 DNA reads TGTGCCAGCAGCTTAAGCGGAAACCAAGAGACCCAGTACTTC. The chain uses TRBV7-6 and TRBJ2-5; tentatively, D is TRBD2 (5 bases). The V and J ends lost 2 bases and 0 bases respectively, with 7 bases between them. The CDR3 length is 14 residues. CDR1 and CDR2 from the germline V gene are SGHVS and FNYEAQ.

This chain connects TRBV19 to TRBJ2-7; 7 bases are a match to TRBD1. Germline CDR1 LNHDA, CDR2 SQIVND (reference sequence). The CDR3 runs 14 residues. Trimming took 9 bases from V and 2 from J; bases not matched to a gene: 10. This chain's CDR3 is CASQTGKPPYEQYF. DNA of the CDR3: TGTGCCAGCCAGACAGGGAAGCCCCCCTACGAGCAGTACTTC.

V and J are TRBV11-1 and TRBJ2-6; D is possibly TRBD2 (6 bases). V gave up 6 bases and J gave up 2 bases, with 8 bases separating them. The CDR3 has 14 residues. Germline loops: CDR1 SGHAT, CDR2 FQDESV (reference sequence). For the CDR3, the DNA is TGTGCCAGCAGACTAGCTCCTGGGGCCAACGTCCTGACTTTC. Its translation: CASRLAPGANVLTF.

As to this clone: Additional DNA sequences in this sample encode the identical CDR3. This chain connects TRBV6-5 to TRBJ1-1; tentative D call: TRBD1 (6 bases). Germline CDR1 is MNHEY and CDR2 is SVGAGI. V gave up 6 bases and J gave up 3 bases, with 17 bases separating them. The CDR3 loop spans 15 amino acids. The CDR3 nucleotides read TGTGCCAGCAGCTCTCCCAGCCGGGGGCACACTGAAGCTTTCTTT. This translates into CASSSPSRGHTEAFF.

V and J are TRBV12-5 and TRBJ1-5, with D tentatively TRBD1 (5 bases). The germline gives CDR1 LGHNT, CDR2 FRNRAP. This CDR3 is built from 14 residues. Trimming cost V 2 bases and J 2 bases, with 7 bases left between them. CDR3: CASGLSGGNQPQHF. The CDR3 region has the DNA TGTGCTAGTGGTTTGTCGGGGGGCAATCAGCCCCAGCATTTT.

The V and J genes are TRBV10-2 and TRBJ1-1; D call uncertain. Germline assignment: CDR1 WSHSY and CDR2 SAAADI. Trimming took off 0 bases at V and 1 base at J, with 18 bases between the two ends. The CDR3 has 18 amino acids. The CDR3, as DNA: TGCGCCAGCAGTGAGTCCGGTAGTCCCACCGGGTGGAACACTGAAGCTTTCTTT. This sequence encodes CASSESGSPTGWNTEAFF.

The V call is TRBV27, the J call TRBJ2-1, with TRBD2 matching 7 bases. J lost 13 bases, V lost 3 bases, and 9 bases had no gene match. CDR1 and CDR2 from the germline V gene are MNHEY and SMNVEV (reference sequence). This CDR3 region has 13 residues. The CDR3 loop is CASSLGPAGDQFF. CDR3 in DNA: TGTGCCAGCAGTTTGGGCCCGGCGGGGGATCAGTTCTTC.

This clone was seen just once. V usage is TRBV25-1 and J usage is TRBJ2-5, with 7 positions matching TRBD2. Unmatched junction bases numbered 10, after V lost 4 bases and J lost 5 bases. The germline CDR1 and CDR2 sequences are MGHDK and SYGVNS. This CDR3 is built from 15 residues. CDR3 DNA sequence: TGTGCCAGCAGTGCCGGCCGGGAGGCGGGGGAGACCCAGTACTTC. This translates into CASSAGREAGETQYF.

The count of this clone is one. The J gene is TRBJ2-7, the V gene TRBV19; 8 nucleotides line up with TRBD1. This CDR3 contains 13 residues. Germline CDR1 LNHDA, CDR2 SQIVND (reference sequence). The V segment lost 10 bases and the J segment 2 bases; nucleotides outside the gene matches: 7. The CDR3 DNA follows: TGTGCCACCTCGGGGGACAGGCCCTACGAGCAGTACTTC. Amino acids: CATSGDRPYEQYF.

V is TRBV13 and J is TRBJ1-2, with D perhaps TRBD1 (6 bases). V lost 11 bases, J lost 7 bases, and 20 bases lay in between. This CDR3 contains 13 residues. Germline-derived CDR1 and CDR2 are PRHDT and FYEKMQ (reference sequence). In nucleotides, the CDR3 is TGTGCCGCCGGGGACACCAGACCGGGTGGCTACACCTTC. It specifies CAAGDTRPGGYTF.

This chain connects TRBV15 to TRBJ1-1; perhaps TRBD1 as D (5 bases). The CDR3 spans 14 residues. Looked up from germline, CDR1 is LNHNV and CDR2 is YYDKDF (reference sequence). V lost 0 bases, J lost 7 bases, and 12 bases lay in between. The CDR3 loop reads CATSREGGTDEAFF. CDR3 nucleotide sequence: TGTGCCACCAGCAGAGAAGGAGGGACGGATGAAGCTTTCTTT.

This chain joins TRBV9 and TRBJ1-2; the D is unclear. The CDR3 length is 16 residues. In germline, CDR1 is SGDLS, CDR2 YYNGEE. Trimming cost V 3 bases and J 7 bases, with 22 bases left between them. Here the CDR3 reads CASSANARGRGSGYTF. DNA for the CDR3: TGTGCCAGCAGCGCAAACGCCCGGGGTAGAGGTTCTGGCTACACCTTC.